This TCR beta chain was identified in a study of T cells in Graves' hyperthyroidism and ophthalmopathy. CDR1 and CDR2 (germline): SGHAT, FQNNGV. This CDR3 comprises 18 residues. With 4 bases removed from V and 4 bases from J, the gap between germline ends came to 20 bases. It was around 11 ml of fresh peripheral blood that supplied the PBMCs. Researchers took RNA transcripts and amplified the TCR beta CDR3 regions from them. An initial round of RT-PCR targeting the TCR CDR3 relied on the HTBI primer set. TCRdb independently ran MiXCR on the multiplex PCR reads; one entry per CDR3 protein. The sample shows 650,000 to 700,000 distinct CDR3 sequences, roughly 17% of them seen only once.

Source material: blood. The rearrangement links TRBV11-2 to TRBJ2-6, with D possibly being TRBD2 (6 bases). This receptor was obtained from a man aged 50 to 59 with Graves' hyperthyroidism. CDR3 sequence: CASSSLTRRGAGANVLTF. The CDR3 nucleotides read TGTGCCAGCAGCTCCTTAACCAGGCGGGGAGCGGGGGCCAACGTCCTGACTTTC.